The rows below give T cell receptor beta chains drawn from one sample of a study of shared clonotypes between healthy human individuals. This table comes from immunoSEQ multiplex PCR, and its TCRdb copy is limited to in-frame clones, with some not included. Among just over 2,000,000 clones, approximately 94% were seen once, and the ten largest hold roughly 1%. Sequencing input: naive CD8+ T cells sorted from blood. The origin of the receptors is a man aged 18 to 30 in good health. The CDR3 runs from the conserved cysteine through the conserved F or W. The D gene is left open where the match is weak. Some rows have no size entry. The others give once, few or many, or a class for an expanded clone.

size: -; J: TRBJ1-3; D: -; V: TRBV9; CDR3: CASSEGGLSGNTIYF; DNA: TGTGCCAGCAGCGAGGGCGGCCTCTCTGGAAACACCATATATTTT
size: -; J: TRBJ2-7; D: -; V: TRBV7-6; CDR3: CASSLGGGNYEQYF; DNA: TGTGCCAGCAGCTTAGGTGGGGGCAACTACGAGCAGTACTTC
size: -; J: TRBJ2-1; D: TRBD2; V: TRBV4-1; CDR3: CASSQLAGLTAYNEQFF; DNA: TGCGCCAGCAGCCAGTTAGCGGGCCTGACCGCCTACAATGAGCAGTTCTTC
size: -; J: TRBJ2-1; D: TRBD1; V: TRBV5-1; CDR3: CASSSGQGFDEQFF; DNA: TGCGCCAGCAGCTCGGGACAGGGTTTCGATGAGCAGTTCTTC
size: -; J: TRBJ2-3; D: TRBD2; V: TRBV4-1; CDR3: CASSQVMFRLAGGGVTDTQYF; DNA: TGCGCCAGCAGCCAAGTAATGTTTCGGCTAGCGGGGGGTGGGGTCACAGATACGCAGTATTTT
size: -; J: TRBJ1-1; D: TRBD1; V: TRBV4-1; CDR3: CASSQPGGIPEAFF; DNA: TGCGCCAGCAGCCAACCAGGGGGCATTCCTGAAGCTTTCTTT
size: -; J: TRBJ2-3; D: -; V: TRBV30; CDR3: CAWSVTYGTDTQYF; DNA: TGTGCCTGGAGTGTAACGTACGGTACAGATACGCAGTATTTT
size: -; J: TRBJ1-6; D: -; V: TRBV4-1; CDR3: CASSQVGISPLHF; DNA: TGCGCCAGCAGCCAAGTCGGAATTTCACCCCTCCACTTT
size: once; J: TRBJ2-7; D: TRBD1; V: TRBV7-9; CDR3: CASTGDRNYEQYF; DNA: TGTGCCAGCACCGGGGACAGAAACTACGAGCAGTACTTC
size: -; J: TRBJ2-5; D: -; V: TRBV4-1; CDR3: CASSLTLYQETQYF; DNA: TGCGCCAGCAGCCTAACATTGTACCAAGAGACCCAGTACTTC
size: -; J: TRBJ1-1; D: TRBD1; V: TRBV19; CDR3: CASIRDRDVPEAFF; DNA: TGTGCCAGTATAAGGGACAGGGATGTCCCTGAAGCTTTCTTT
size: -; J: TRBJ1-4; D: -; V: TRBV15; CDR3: CATSTRLINEKLFF; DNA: TGTGCCACCAGCACCCGTCTGATTAATGAAAAACTGTTTTTT
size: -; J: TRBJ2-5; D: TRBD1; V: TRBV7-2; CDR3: CASSEFQGARETQYF; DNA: TGTGCCAGCAGCGAATTCCAGGGGGCTCGGGAGACCCAGTACTTC
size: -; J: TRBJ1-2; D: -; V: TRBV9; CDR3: CASSVGPGASGYTF; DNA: TGTGCCAGCAGCGTCGGGCCAGGGGCATCTGGCTACACCTTC
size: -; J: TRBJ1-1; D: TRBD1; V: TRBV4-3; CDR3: CASSKEQGGSTEAFF; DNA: TGCGCCAGCAGCAAAGAACAGGGGGGGAGCACTGAAGCTTTCTTT
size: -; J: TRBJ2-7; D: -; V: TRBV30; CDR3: CAWSAGGAYEQYF; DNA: TGTGCCTGGAGTGCGGGTGGGGCCTACGAGCAGTACTTC
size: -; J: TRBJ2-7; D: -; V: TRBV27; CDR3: CASSFGGLSYEQYF; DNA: TGTGCCAGCAGTTTCGGGGGCCTCTCCTACGAGCAGTACTTC
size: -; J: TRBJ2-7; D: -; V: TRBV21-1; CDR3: CASSETRTSSHEQYF; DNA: TGTGCCAGCAGCGAAACTCGGACTAGCTCCCACGAGCAGTACTTC
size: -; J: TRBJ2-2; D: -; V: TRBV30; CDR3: CAWSEAGELFF; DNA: TGTGCCTGGAGTGAGGCCGGGGAGCTGTTTTTT
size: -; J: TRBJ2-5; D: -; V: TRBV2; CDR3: CASSEEEGSAWETQYF; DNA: TGTGCCAGCAGTGAGGAGGAGGGGTCCGCTTGGGAGACCCAGTACTTC
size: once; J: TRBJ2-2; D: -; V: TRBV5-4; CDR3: CASSLGPGLNTGELFF; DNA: TGTGCCAGCAGCTTAGGGCCTGGGCTGAACACCGGGGAGCTGTTTTTT
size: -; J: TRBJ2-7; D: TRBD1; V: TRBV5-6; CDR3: CASSLDRGHEQYF; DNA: TGTGCCAGCAGCTTGGACAGGGGCCACGAGCAGTACTTC
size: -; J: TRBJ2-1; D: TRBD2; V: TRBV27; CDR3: CASSLPPPTSGIYNEQFF; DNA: TGTGCCAGCAGTTTACCCCCTCCAACTAGCGGGATATACAATGAGCAGTTCTTC
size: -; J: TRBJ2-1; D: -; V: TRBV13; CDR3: CASSPTSANEQFF; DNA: TGTGCCAGCAGCCCCACCAGCGCCAATGAGCAGTTCTTC
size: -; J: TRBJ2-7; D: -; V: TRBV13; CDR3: CASSMTGTYSYEQYF; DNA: TGTGCCAGCAGCATGACCGGGACATACTCCTACGAGCAGTACTTC
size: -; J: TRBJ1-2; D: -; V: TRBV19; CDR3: CASSMGDGYTF; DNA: TGTGCCAGTAGTATGGGGGATGGCTACACCTTC
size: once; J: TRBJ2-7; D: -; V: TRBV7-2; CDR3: CASSLGVSAAYEQYF; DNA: TGTGCCAGCAGCTTAGGGGTTAGCGCGGCCTACGAGCAGTACTTC
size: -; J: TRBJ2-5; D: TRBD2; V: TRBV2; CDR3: CASSDLAGGETQYF; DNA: TGTGCCAGCAGCGATCTAGCGGGAGGAGAGACCCAGTACTTC
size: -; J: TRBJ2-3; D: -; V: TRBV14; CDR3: CASSQAMGRTLRDTQYF; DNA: TGTGCCAGCAGCCAAGCAATGGGGCGGACCCTTCGGGATACGCAGTATTTT
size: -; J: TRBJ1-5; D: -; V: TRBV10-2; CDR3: CASSEGQTNQPQHF; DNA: TGCGCCAGCAGTGAGGGACAGACTAATCAGCCCCAGCATTTT
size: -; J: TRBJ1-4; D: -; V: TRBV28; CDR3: CASSLRFEKLFF; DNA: TGTGCCAGCAGTTTAAGGTTTGAAAAACTGTTTTTT
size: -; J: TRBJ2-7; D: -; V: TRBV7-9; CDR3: CASTPENIQPYEQYF; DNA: TGTGCCAGCACCCCGGAGAACATCCAGCCCTACGAGCAGTACTTC
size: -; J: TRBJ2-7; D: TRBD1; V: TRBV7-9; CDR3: CASTQGEYEQYF; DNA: TGTGCCAGCACACAGGGGGAGTACGAGCAGTACTTC
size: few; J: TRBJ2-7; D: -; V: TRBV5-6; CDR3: CASSLSSYEQYF; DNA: TGTGCCAGCAGCCTCAGCTCCTACGAGCAGTACTTC
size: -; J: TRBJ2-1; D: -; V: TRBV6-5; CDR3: CASRLVGDYNEQFF; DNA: TGTGCCAGCAGACTAGTAGGGGACTACAATGAGCAGTTCTTC
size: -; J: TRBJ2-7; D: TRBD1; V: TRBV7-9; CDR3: CASSSWGQGVSYEQYF; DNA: TGTGCCAGCAGCTCTTGGGGCCAGGGGGTTTCCTACGAGCAGTACTTC
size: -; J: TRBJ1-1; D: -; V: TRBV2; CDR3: CASSGDMTNTEAFF; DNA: TGTGCCAGCAGCGGGGATATGACGAACACTGAAGCTTTCTTT
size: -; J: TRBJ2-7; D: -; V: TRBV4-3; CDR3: CASSQDSWGPGYEQYF; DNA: TGCGCCAGCAGCCAAGACTCATGGGGTCCGGGATACGAGCAGTACTTC
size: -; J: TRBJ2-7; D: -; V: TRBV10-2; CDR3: CASSEGGRPYHEQYF; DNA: TGCGCCAGCAGTGAGGGGGGCCGGCCATACCACGAGCAGTACTTC
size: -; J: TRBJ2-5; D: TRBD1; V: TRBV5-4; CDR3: CASRRGDRIYF; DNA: TGTGCCAGCAGGCGAGGGGACAGGATATACTTC
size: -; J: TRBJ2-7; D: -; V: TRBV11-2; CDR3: CASSLFYPGSHEQYF; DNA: TGTGCCAGCAGCTTGTTTTATCCGGGGTCCCACGAGCAGTACTTC
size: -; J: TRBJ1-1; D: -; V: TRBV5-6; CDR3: CASSRTGDTEAFF; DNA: TGTGCCAGCAGCCGCACAGGCGACACTGAAGCTTTCTTT
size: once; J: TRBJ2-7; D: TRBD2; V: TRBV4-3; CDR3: CASSQETASGAPYEQYF; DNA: TGCGCCAGCAGCCAAGAAACGGCTAGCGGGGCCCCCTACGAGCAGTACTTC
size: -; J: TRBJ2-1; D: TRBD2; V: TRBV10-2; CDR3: CASSVAGEGYNEQFF; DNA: TGCGCCAGCAGTGTAGCGGGAGAGGGCTACAATGAGCAGTTCTTC
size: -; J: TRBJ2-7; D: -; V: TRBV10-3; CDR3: CAISDAGGSYEQYF; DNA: TGTGCCATCAGTGATGCGGGCGGTTCCTACGAGCAGTACTTC
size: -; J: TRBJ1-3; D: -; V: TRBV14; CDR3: CASSQDGLSGNTIYF; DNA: TGTGCCAGCAGCCAAGATGGGCTCTCTGGAAACACCATATATTTT
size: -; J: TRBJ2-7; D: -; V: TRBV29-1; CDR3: CSVVEGIGSYEQYF; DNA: TGCAGCGTTGTCGAGGGGATCGGCTCCTACGAGCAGTACTTC
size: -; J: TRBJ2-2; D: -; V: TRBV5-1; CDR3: CASSLGALGSPGELFF; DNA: TGCGCCAGCAGCTTGGGGGCCCTCGGGAGTCCCGGGGAGCTGTTTTTT
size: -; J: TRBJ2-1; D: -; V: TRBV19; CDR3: CASSIQANPYNEQFF; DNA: TGTGCCAGTAGTATACAGGCAAACCCCTACAATGAGCAGTTCTTC
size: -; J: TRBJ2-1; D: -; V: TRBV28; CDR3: CASSFFIQGNNEQFF; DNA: TGTGCCAGCAGTTTCTTCATCCAGGGGAACAATGAGCAGTTCTTC
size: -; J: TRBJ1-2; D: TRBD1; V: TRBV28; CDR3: CASSFPAGGMYGYTF; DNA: TGTGCCAGCAGTTTTCCGGCAGGGGGAATGTATGGCTACACCTTC
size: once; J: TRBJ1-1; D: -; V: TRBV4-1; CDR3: CASSQERAGVTEAFF; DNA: TGCGCCAGCAGCCAAGAAAGGGCAGGGGTCACTGAAGCTTTCTTT
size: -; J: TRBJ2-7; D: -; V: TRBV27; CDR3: CASSLVGTQYEQYF; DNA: TGTGCCAGCAGTTTGGTGGGGACTCAGTACGAGCAGTACTTC
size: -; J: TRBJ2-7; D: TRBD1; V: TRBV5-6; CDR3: CASSFGTGFYEQYF; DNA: TGTGCCAGCAGCTTTGGGACAGGGTTTTACGAGCAGTACTTC